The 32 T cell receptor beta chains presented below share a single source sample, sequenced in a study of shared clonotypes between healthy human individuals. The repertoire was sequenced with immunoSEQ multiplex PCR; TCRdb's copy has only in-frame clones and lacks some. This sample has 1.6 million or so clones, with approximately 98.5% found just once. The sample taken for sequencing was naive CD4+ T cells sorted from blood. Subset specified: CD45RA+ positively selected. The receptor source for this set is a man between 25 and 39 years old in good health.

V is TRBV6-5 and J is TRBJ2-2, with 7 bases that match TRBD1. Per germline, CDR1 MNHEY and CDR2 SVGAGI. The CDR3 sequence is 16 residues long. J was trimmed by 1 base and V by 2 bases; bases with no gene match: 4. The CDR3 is CASSYRTGVNTGELFF. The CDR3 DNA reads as TGTGCCAGCAGTTACCGGACAGGAGTGAACACCGGGGAGCTGTTTTTT.

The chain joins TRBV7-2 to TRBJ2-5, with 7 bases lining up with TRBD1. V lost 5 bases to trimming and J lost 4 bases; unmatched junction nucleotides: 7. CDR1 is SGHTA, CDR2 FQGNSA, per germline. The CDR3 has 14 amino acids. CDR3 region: CASSRIGQVETQYF. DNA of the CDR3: TGTGCCAGCAGCAGAATCGGACAGGTAGAGACCCAGTACTTC.

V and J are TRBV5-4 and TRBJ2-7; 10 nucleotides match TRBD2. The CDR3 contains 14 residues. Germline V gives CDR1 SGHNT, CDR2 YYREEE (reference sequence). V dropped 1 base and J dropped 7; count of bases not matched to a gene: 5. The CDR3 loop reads CASSLTSGTREQYF. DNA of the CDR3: TGTGCCAGCAGCTTGACTAGCGGGACCCGGGAGCAGTACTTC.

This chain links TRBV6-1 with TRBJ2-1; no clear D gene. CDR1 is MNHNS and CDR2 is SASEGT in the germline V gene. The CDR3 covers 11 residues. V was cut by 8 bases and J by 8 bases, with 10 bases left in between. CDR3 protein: CASDQRYEQFF. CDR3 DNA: TGTGCCAGCGATCAGCGCTATGAGCAGTTCTTC.

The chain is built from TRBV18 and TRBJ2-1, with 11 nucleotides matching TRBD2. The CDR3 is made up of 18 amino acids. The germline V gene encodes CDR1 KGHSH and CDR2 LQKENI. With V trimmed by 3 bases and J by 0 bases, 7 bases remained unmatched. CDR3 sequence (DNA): TGTGCCAGCTCACCCGGTGGTAGCGGGAGGGCCTCCTACAATGAGCAGTTCTTC. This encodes CASSPGGSGRASYNEQFF.

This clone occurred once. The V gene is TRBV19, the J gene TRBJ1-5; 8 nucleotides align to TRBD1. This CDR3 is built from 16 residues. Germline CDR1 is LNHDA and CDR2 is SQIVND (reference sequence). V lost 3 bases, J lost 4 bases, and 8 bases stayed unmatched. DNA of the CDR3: TGTGCCAGTAGTATCGAACAGGGGGTTTTAAATCAGCCCCAGCATTTT. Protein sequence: CASSIEQGVLNQPQHF.

CDR3 in amino acids: CASSPVQEKLFF. The CDR3 DNA follows: TGTGCCAGCAGCCCTGTCCAAGAAAAACTGTTTTTT. V gene TRBV11-2 combines with J gene TRBJ1-4; D is ambiguous. The CDR3 consists of 12 residues. Looked up from germline, CDR1 is SGHAT and CDR2 is FQNNGV. Trimming took 5 bases from V and 8 from J, leaving 9 bases between them.

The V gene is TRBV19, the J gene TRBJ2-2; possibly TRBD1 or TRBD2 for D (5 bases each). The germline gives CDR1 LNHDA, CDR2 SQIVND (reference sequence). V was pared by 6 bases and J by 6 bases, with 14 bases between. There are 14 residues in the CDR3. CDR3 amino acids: CASRRGTNPGELFF. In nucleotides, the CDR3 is TGTGCCAGTAGACGGGGCACCAACCCCGGGGAGCTGTTTTTT.

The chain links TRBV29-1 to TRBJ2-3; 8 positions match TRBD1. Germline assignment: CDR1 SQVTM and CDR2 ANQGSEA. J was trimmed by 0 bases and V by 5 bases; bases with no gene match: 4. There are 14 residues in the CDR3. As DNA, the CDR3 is TGCAGCGTTCTAAGGGACAGGAGCACAGATACGCAGTATTTT. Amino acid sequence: CSVLRDRSTDTQYF.

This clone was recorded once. The CDR3 nucleotides read TGTGCCAGCAGCTTAGCCGCGACAGGACTCGGGCAAGAGACCCAGTACTTC. It encodes CASSLAATGLGQETQYF. The chain couples TRBV7-9 to TRBJ2-5; the D gene is possibly TRBD1 (6 bases). The CDR3 consists of 17 residues. Germline V gene lookup returns CDR1 SEHNR and CDR2 FQNEAQ (reference sequence). Trimming left V 0 bases short and J 2 bases short, with 16 bases between.

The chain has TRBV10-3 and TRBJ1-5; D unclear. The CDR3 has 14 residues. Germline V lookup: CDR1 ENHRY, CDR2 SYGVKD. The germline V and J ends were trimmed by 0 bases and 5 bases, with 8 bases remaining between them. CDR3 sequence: CAISESGKDQPQHF. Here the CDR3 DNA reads TGTGCCATCAGTGAGTCAGGGAAGGATCAGCCCCAGCATTTT.

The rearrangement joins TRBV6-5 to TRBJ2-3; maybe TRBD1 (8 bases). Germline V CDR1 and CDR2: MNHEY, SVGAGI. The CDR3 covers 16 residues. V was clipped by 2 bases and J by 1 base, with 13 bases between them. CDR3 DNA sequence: TGTGCCAGCAGTTACGGGGGGGGACAGGGCACAGATACGCAGTATTTT. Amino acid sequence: CASSYGGGQGTDTQYF.

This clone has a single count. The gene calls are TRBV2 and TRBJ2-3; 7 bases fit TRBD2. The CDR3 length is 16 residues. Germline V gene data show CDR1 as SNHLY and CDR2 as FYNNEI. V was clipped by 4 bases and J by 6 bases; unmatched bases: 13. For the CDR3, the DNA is TGTGCCAGCAGTGTCCGACTAGCAGGGATAAAGGATACGCAGTATTTT. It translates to CASSVRLAGIKDTQYF. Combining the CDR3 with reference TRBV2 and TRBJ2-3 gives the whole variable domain EPEVTQTPSHQVTQMGQEVILRCVPISNHLYFYWYRQILGQKVEFLVSFYNNEISEKSEIFDDQFSVERPDGSNFTLKIRSTKLEDSAMYFCASSVRLAGIKDTQYFGPGTRLTVL.

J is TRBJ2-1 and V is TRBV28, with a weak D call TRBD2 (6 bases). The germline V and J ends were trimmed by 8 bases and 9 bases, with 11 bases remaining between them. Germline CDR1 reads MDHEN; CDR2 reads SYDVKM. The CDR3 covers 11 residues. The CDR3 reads CASGEAGEQFF. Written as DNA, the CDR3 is TGTGCCAGCGGGGAAGCGGGTGAGCAGTTCTTC.

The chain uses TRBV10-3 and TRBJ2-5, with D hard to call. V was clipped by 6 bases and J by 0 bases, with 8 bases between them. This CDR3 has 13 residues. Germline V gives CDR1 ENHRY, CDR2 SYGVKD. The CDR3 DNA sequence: TGTGCCATCAGCGGTTCAAACCAAGAGACCCAGTACTTC. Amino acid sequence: CAISGSNQETQYF.

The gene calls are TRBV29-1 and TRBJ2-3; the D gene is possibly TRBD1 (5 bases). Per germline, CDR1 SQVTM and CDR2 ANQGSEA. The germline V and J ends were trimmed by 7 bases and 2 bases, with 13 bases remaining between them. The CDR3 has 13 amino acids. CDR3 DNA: TGCAGCGCCAACCCAGGGATCACAGATACGCAGTATTTT. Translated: CSANPGITDTQYF.

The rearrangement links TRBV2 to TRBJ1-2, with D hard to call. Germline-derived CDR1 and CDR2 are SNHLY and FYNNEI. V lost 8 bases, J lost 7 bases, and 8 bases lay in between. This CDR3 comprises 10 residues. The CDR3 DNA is TGTGCCAGCTCCCCCAGTGGCTACACCTTC. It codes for CASSPSGYTF. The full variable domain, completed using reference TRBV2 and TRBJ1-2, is EPEVTQTPSHQVTQMGQEVILRCVPISNHLYFYWYRQILGQKVEFLVSFYNNEISEKSEIFDDQFSVERPDGSNFTLKIRSTKLEDSAMYFCASSPSGYTFGSGTRLTVV.

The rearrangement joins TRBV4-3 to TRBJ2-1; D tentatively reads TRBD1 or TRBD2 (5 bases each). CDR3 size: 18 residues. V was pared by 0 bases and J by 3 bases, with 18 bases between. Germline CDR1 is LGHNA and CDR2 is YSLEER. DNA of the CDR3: TGCGCCAGCAGCCAAGACCCCCCCGGGGCCGAGAACTACAATGAGCAGTTCTTC. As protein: CASSQDPPGAENYNEQFF.

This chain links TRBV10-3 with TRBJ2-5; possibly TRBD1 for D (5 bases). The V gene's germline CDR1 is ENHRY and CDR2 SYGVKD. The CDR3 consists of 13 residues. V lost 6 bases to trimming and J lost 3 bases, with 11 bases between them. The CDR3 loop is CAIREPGKETQYF. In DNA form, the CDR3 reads TGTGCCATCAGGGAACCAGGGAAAGAGACCCAGTACTTC.

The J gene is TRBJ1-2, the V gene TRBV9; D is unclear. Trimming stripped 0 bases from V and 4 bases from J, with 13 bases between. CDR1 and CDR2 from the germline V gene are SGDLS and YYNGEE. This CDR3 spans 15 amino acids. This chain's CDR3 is CASSVGKVGFYGYTF. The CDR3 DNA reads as TGTGCCAGCAGCGTAGGGAAAGTTGGGTTCTATGGCTACACCTTC.

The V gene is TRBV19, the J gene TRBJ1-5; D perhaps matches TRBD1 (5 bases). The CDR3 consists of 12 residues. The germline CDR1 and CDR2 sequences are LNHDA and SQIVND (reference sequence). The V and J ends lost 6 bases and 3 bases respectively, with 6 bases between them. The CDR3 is CASSRDNQPQHF. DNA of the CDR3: TGTGCCAGTAGCAGGGACAATCAGCCCCAGCATTTT.

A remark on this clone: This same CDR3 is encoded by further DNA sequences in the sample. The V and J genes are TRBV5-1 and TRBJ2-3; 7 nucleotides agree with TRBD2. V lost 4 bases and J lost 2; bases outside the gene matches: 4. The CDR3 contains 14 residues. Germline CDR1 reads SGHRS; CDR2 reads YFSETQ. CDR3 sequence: CASSLSGHTDTQYF. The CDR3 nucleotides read TGCGCCAGCAGCCTTAGCGGGCACACAGATACGCAGTATTTT. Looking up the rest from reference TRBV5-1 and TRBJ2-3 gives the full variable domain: KAGVTQTPRYLIKTRGQQVTLSCSPISGHRSVSWYQQTPGQGLQFLFEYFSETQRNKGNFPGRFSGRQFSNSRSEMNVSTLELGDSALYLCASSLSGHTDTQYFGPGTRLTVL.

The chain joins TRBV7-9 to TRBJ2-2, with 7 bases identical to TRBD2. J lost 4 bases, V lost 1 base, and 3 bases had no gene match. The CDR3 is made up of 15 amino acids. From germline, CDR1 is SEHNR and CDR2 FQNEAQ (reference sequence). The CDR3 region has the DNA TGTGCCAGCAGCTTAGGCGGGAGAAGCACCGGGGAGCTGTTTTTT. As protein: CASSLGGRSTGELFF.

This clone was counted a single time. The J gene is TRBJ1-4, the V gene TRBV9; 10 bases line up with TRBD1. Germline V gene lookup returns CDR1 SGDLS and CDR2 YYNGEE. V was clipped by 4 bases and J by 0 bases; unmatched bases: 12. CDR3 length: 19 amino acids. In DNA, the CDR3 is TGTGCCAGCAGCCTCCGTGCCGGGACAGGGGCGACAACTAATGAAAAACTGTTTTTT. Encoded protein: CASSLRAGTGATTNEKLFF.

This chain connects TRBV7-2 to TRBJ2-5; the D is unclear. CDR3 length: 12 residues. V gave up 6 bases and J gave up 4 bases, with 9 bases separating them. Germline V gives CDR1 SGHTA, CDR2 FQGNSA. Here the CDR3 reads CASRPLGETQYF. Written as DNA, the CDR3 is TGTGCCAGCAGGCCCCTGGGAGAGACCCAGTACTTC.

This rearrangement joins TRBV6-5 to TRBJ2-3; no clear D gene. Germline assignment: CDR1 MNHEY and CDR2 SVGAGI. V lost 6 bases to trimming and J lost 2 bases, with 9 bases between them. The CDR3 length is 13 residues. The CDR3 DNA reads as TGTGCCAGCAGGGCGACTTACACAGATACGCAGTATTTT. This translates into CASRATYTDTQYF.

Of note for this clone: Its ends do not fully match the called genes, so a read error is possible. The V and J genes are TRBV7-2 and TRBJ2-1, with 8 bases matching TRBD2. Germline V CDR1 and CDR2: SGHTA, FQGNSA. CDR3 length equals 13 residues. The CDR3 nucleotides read TGTGCCAGCAGCCTGGAATCGGGAGGGCCTTCGATCTTC. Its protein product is CASSLESGGPSIF.

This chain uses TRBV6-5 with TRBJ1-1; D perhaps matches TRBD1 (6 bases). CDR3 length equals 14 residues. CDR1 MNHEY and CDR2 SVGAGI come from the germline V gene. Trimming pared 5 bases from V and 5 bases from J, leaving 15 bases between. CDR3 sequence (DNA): TGTGCCAGCAGTGGGAAGGGGGGAGGGACTGAAGCTTTCTTT. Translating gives CASSGKGGGTEAFF.

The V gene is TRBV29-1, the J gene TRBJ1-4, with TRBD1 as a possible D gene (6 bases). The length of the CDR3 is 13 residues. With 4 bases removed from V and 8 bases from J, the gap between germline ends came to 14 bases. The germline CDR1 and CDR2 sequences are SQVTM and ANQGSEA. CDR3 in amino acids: CSVANRVGEKLFF. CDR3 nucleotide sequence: TGCAGCGTTGCTAACAGGGTAGGGGAAAAACTGTTTTTT. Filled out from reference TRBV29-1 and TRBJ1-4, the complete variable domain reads SAVISQKPSRDICQRGTSLTIQCQVDSQVTMMFWYRQQPGQSLTLIATANQGSEATYESGFVIDKFPISRPNLTFSTLTVSNMSPEDSSIYLCSVANRVGEKLFFGSGTQLSVL.

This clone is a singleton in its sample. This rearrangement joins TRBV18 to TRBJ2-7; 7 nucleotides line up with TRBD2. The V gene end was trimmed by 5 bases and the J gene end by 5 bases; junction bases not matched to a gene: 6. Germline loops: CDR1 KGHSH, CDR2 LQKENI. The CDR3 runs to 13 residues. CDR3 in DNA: TGTGCCAGCTCATCGAGACTAGCCGACGAGCAGTACTTC. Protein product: CASSSRLADEQYF. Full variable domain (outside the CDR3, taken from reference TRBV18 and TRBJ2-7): NAGVMQNPRHLVRRRGQEARLRCSPMKGHSHVYWYRQLPEEGLKFMVYLQKENIIDESGMPKERFSAEFPKEGPSILRIQQVVRGDSAAYFCASSSRLADEQYFGPGTRLTVT.

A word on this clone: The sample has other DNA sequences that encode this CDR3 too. CDR3: CASSSQGSTEAFF. The CDR3 DNA is TGTGCCAGTAGCTCACAGGGCTCCACTGAAGCTTTCTTT. The chain uses TRBV19 and TRBJ1-1, with D maybe TRBD1 (6 bases). The V end lost 6 bases, the J end lost 4 bases, and 12 bases lay between the germline ends. The CDR3 consists of 13 residues. CDR1 is LNHDA and CDR2 is SQIVND in the germline V gene (reference sequence).

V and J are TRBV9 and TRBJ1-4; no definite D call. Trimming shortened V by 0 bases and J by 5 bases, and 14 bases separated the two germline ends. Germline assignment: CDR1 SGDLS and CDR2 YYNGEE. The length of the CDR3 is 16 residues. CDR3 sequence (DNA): TGTGCCAGCAGCGTAGCGTCGGGGTTCCCAAATGAAAAACTGTTTTTT. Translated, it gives CASSVASGFPNEKLFF.